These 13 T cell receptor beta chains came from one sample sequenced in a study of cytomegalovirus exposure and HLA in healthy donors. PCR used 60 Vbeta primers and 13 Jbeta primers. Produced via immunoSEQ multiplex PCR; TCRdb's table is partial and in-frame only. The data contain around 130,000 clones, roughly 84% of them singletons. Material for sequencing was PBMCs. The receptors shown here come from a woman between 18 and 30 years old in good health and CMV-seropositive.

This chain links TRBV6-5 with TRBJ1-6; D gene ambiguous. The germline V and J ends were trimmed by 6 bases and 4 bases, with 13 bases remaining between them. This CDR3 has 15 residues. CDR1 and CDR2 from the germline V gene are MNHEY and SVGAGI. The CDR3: CASRSLQSYNSPLHF. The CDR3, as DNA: TGTGCCAGCAGATCCCTACAGAGTTATAATTCACCCCTCCACTTT.

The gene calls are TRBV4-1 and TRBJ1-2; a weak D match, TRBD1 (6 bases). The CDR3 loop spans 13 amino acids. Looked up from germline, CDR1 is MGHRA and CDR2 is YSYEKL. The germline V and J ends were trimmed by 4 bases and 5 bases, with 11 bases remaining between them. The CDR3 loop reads CASSPGTSYGYTF. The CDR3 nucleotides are TGCGCCAGCAGCCCTGGGACATCGTATGGCTACACCTTC.

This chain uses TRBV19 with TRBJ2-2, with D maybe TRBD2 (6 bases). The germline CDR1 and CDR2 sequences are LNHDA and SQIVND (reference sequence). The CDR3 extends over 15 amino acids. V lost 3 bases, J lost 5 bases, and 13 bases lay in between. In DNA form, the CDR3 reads TGTGCCAGTAGTATCGCGGGACGGACGACCGGGGAGCTGTTTTTT. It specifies CASSIAGRTTGELFF. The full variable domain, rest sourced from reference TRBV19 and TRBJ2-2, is DGGITQSPKYLFRKEGQNVTLSCEQNLNHDAMYWYRQDPGQGLRLIYYSQIVNDFQKGDIAEGYSVSREKKESFPLTVTSAQKNPTAFYLCASSIAGRTTGELFFGEGSRLTVL.

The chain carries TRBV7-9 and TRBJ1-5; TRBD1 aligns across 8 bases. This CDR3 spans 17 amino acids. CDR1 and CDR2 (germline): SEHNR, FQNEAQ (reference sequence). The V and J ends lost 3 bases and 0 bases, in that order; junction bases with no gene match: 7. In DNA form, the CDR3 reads TGTGCCAGCAGCTTGGGGACAGGTGCTGATAGCAATCAGCCCCAGCATTTT. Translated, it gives CASSLGTGADSNQPQHF.

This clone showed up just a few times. DNA of the CDR3: TGTGCCAGCAGTCGATTGCGGGGCCTGAACACTGAAGCTTTCTTT. Translating it yields CASSRLRGLNTEAFF. The chain has TRBV7-2 and TRBJ1-1; D is possibly TRBD1 (5 bases). The CDR3 runs 15 residues. Trimming left V 6 bases short and J 0 bases short, with 14 bases between. Germline V gives CDR1 SGHTA, CDR2 FQGNSA.

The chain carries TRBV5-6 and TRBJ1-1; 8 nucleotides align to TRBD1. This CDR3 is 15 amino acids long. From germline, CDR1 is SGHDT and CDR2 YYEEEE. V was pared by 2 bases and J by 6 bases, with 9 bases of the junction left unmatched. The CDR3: CASSFRSTGAPEAFF. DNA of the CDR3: TGTGCCAGCAGCTTTAGGTCGACAGGGGCACCTGAAGCTTTCTTT.

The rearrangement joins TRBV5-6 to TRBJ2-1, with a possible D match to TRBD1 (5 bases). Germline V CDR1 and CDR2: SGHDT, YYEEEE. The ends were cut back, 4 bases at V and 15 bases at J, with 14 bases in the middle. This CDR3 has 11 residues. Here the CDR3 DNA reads TGTGCCAGCAGCCTCAATGATCAGGGGTTCTTC. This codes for CASSLNDQGFF.

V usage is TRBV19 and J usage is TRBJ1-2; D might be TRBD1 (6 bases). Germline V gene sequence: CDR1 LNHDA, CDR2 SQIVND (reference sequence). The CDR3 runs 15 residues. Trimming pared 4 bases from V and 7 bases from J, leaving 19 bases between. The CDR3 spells CASSNPLRGARGYTF. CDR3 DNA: TGTGCCAGTAGTAACCCCTTGCGGGGGGCTCGTGGCTACACCTTC.

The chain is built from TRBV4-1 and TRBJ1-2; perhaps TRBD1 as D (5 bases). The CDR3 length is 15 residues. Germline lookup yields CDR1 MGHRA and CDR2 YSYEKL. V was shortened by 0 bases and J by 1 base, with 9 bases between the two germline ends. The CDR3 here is CASSQDQGYNYGYTF. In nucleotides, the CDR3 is TGCGCCAGCAGCCAAGACCAGGGATATAACTATGGCTACACCTTC.

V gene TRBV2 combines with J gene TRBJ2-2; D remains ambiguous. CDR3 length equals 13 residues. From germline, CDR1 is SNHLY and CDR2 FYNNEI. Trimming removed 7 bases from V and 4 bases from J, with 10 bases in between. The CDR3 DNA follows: TGTGCCAGCATGCGGCGGTCCACCGGGGAGCTGTTTTTT. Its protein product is CASMRRSTGELFF.

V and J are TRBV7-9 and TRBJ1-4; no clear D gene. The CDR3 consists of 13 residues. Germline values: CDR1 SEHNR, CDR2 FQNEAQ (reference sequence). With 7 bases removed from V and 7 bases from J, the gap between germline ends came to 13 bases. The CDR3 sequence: CASTPALGEKLFF. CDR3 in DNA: TGTGCCAGCACCCCAGCGTTGGGTGAAAAACTGTTTTTT. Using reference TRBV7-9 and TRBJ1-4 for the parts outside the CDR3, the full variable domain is DTGVSQNPRHKITKRGQNVTFRCDPISEHNRLYWYRQTLGQGPEFLTYFQNEAQLEKSRLLSDRFSAERPKGSFSTLEIQRTEQGDSAMYLCASTPALGEKLFFGSGTQLSVL.

As DNA, the CDR3 is TGCGCCAGCAGCTTGGCCATGGACAGGAGCTCCTACGAGCAGTACTTC. Translation gives CASSLAMDRSSYEQYF. The rearrangement joins TRBV5-1 to TRBJ2-7; TRBD1 matches at 7 bases. CDR1 SGHRS and CDR2 YFSETQ come from the germline V gene. CDR3 length: 16 amino acids. After removal of 0 bases from V and 0 bases from J, the junction contained 6 bases not matched to a gene.

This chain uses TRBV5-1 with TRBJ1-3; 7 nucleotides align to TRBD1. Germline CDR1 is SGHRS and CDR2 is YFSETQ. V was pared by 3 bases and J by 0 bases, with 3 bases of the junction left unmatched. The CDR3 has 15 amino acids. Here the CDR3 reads CASSSGQNSGNTIYF. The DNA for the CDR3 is TGCGCCAGCAGCTCGGGACAGAACTCTGGAAACACCATATATTTT.